This T cell receptor beta chain was sequenced for a study of T cell responses to AZD1222 COVID-19 vaccine. The CDR3 contains 12 residues. Germline V gene sequence: CDR1 MNHEY, CDR2 SVGAGI. Trimming removed 5 bases at V and 5 bases at J, with 9 bases between. Some clones are missing from TCRdb's copy, which holds only in-frame ones; the method was immunoSEQ multiplex PCR. The table lists approximately 200,000 clones, approximately 95% of them singletons. Second-dose timings of about 4 or about 12 weeks were pooled. Turning to this clone: Its cognate antigen is unknown.

Study results and caveats: There were repertoire samples only from the period after the peak T cell response.

The chain employs TRBV6-5 and TRBJ2-5; D is ambiguous. This receptor was identified in an adult who received the AZD1222 COVID-19 vaccine. Material: peripheral blood, obtained 28 days after the second AZD1222 dose. CDR3 DNA sequence: TGTGCCAGCAGTCCTTCAAGGGAGACCCAGTACTTC. Amino acids: CASSPSRETQYF.